The entry below describes one T cell receptor (beta chain). The source of the sample is a study of blood T cell repertoires in COVID-19. Study-level background: Both acute and convalescent COVID-19 samples were obtained from the United States, Italy and Spain.

V lost 6 bases, J lost 9 bases, and 4 bases stayed unmatched. From germline, CDR1 is LNHDA and CDR2 SQIVND (reference sequence). There are 11 residues in the CDR3. TCRdb keeps only in-frame clones here, not all; method: immunoSEQ multiplex PCR. In the table there are some 150,000 clones, about 80% of which are singletons. The source material was peripheral blood. The TCR comes from a woman older than 75 in a cohort sampled during active or convalescent COVID-19. This rearrangement joins TRBV19 to TRBJ1-2, with 7 nucleotides matching TRBD1. The CDR3: CASRGRGSYTF. Here the CDR3 DNA reads TGTGCCAGTAGGGGCAGGGGGAGCTACACCTTC.